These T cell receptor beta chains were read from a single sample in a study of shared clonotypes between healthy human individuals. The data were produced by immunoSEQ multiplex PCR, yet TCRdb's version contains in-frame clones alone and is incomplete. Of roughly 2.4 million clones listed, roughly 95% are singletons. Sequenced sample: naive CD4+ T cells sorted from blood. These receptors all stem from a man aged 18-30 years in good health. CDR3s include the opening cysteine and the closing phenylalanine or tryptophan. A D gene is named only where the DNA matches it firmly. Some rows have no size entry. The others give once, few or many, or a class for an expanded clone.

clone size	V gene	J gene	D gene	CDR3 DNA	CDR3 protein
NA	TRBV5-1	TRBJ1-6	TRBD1	TGCGCCAGCAGCTCTAATCCCCAGGGGGCGTCTTATTCACCCCTCCACTTT	CASSSNPQGASYSPLHF
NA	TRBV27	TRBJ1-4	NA	TGTGCCAGCAAGCCCTCAGGGAGTCGCTTTCCCACCATTAATGAAAAACTGTTTTTT	CASKPSGSRFPTINEKLFF
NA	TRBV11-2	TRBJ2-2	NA	TGTGCCAGCAGCTTAGAACGTTTCAGCGGGGAGCTGTTTTTT	CASSLERFSGELFF
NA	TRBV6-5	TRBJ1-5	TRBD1	TGTGCCAGCAGTTCCCTTGGGACAGGGAATCAGCCCCAGCATTTT	CASSSLGTGNQPQHF
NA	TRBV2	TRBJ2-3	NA	TGTGCCAGTTTAAGGGCTGGCACAGATACGCAGTATTTT	CASLRAGTDTQYF
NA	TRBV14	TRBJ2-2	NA	TGTGCCAGCAGCCAAGGATGGGAGGTCCGGGAGCTGTTTTTT	CASSQGWEVRELFF
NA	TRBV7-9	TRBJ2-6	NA	TGTGCCAGCAGCCACGACAGTCCAACGACTAACGTCCTGACTTTC	CASSHDSPTTNVLTF
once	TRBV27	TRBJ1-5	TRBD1	TGTGCCAGCAGCCCGGGGACAGGGATTCGCAATCAGCCCCAGCATTTT	CASSPGTGIRNQPQHF
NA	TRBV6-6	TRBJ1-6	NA	TGTGCCAGCAGTTATGGGGGGGTTCGTTCACCCCTCCACTTT	CASSYGGVRSPLHF
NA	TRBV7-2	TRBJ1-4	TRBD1	TGTGCCAGCAGCTTATACACAGGGGGCATGAATGAAAAACTGTTTTTT	CASSLYTGGMNEKLFF
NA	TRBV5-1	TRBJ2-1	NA	TGCGCCAGCAGCCAGACTACTAGCTCCTACAATGAGCAGTTCTTC	CASSQTTSSYNEQFF
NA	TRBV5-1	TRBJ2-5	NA	TGCGCCAGCAGCTTGGATTCGCCAGGGCTGCAGACCCAGTACTTC	CASSLDSPGLQTQYF
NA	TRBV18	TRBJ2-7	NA	TGTGCCAGCTCATCGTACGACAGCTCCTACGAGCAGTACTTC	CASSSYDSSYEQYF
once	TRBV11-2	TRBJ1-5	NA	TGTGCCAGCAGCTTACACAGGGCTGGTCAGCCCCAGCATTTT	CASSLHRAGQPQHF
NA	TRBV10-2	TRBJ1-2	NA	TGCGCCAGCAGTGAGACGGATAACTATGGCTACACCTTC	CASSETDNYGYTF
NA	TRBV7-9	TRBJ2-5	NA	TGTGCCAGCAGCCCGTGGACCCAGCAAGAGACCCAGTACTTC	CASSPWTQQETQYF
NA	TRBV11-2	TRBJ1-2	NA	TGTGCCAGCAGCTATGGGCGGGACACTCCAATGATAAACTATGGCTACACCTTC	CASSYGRDTPMINYGYTF
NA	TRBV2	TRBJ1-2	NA	TGTGCCACCTTCTTTTTGGGTGGCTACACCTTC	CATFFLGGYTF
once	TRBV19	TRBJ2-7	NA	TGTGCCAGTAGTCCAGGAGTAACGCCCCACGAGCAGTACTTC	CASSPGVTPHEQYF
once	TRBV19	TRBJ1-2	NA	TGTGCCAGTAGTATAGCCCCCGCGGGGGGCTACACCTTC	CASSIAPAGGYTF
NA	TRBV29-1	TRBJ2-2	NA	TGCAGCGTGGGGTTGACCGGGGAGCTGTTTTTT	CSVGLTGELFF
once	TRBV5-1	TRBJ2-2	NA	TGCGCCAGCAGCTTCATGAACACCGGGGAGCTGTTTTTT	CASSFMNTGELFF
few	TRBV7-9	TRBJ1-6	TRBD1	TGTGCCAGCAGCTTGGGGACAGGGGATAATTCACCCCTCCACTTT	CASSLGTGDNSPLHF
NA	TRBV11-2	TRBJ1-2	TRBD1	TGTGCCAGCAGTAGGGCAGGGGGCGACTATGGCTACACCTTC	CASSRAGGDYGYTF
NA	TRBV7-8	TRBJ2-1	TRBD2	TGTGCCAGCAGCCCCCTCCCAATTCGGCGGGAGGTGGTTGAGCAGTTCTTC	CASSPLPIRREVVEQFF
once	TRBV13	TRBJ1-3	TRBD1	TGTGCCAGCAGCTCTATAAGGGACAGGGGAGAAGGAAACACCATATATTTT	CASSSIRDRGEGNTIYF
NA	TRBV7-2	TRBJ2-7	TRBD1	TGTGCCAGCAGCCGGAACAGGGGGATTATTGGCGAGCAGTACTTC	CASSRNRGIIGEQYF
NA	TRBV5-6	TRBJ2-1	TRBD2	TGTGCCAGCAGCCCGGGGGGGTTCTACAATGAGCAGTTCTTC	CASSPGGFYNEQFF
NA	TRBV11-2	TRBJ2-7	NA	TGTGCCAGCAGCTTAGAAAGCGCGAGCTCCTACGAGCAGTACTTC	CASSLESASSYEQYF
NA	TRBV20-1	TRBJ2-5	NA	TGCAGTGCTAGAGTAGAACAGACCCAGTACTTC	CSARVEQTQYF
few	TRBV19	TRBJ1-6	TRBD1	TGTGCCAGTAGTATAAGTGACAGGGGTGGATCCCTCCACTTT	CASSISDRGGSLHF
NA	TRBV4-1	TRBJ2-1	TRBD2	TGCGCCAGCAGCCAGTTAGCGGGAGGGCGCCCTGAGCAGTTCTTC	CASSQLAGGRPEQFF
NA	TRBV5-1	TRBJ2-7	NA	TGCGCCAGCAGCTCTGCAGGGGCCTACTACGAGCAGTACTTC	CASSSAGAYYEQYF
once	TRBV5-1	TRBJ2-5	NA	TGCGCCAGCAGCCCCTTCGGAGGAGCCGGGGAGACCCAGTACTTC	CASSPFGGAGETQYF
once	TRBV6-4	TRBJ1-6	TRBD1	TGTGCCAGCAGTTCCGGGACAGGGGGGAGTTCACCCCTCCACTTT	CASSSGTGGSSPLHF
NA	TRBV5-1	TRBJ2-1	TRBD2	TGCGCCAGCAGCCCAAGGACTAGCGGGGGGGCCCTAAATGAGCAGTTCTTC	CASSPRTSGGALNEQFF
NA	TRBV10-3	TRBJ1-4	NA	TGTGCCATCAGTGAGGGCCCTGGCAATGAAAAACTGTTTTTT	CAISEGPGNEKLFF
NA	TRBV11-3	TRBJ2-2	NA	TGTGCCAGCAGCTTAACAGGGCCCCCCACCGGGGAGCTGTTTTTT	CASSLTGPPTGELFF
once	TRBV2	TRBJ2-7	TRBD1	TGTGCCAGCAGTGAATCGGGACAGTTCGAGCAGTACTTC	CASSESGQFEQYF
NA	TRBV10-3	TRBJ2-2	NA	TGTGCCATCAGCCCATACGGGAGTAGTACCGGGGAGCTGTTTTTT	CAISPYGSSTGELFF
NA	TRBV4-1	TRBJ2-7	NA	TGCGCCAGCAGCCAAGAGGGCCGGGCCACCGCGGAGCAGTACTTC	CASSQEGRATAEQYF
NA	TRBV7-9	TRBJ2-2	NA	TGTGCCAGCAGCCCGCTGGGGGGAACCGGGGAGCTGTTTTTT	CASSPLGGTGELFF
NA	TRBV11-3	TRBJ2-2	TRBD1	TGTGCCAGCAGCTGGGGGACAGGGGCGAGCACCGGGGAGCTGTTTTTT	CASSWGTGASTGELFF
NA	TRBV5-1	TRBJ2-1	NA	TGCGCCAGCAGCTTGACAGAATTTCATGAGCAGTTCTTC	CASSLTEFHEQFF
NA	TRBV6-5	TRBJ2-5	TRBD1	TGTGCCAGCAGTTACGGAAGACAGGGGGTCCAAGAGACCCAGTACTTC	CASSYGRQGVQETQYF
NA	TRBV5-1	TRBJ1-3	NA	TGCGCCAGCAGCGAAACAGGGATCTCTTCTGGAAACACCATATATTTT	CASSETGISSGNTIYF
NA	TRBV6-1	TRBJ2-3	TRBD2	TGTGCCAGCAGTGGCTCGGGACTAGCTCTTGCAGATACGCAGTATTTT	CASSGSGLALADTQYF
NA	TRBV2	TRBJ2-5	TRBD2	TGTGCCAGCGGCGGGAGGGCCGGGGAGACCCAGTACTTC	CASGGRAGETQYF
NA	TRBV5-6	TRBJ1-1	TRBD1	TGTGCCAACCCTGGAGCCCAGGGGGGGAACACTGAAGCTTTCTTT	CANPGAQGGNTEAFF
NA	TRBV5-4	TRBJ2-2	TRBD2	TGTGCCAGCAGCTTGGCCCCTAGCGGGAACACCGGGGAGCTGTTTTTT	CASSLAPSGNTGELFF
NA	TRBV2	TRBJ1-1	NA	TGTGCCAGCAGCATGAACACTGAAGCTTTCTTT	CASSMNTEAFF
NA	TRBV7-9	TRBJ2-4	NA	TGTGCCAGCCATAAGTTGGGGGCAAACATTCAGTACTTC	CASHKLGANIQYF
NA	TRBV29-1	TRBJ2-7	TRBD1	TGCAGCGTCAAAAGGTGGGGGGACAGGGCCTACGAGCAGTACTTC	CSVKRWGDRAYEQYF
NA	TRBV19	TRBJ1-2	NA	TGTGCCTCCCTCGGCCTCCGAAACTATGGCTACACCTTC	CASLGLRNYGYTF
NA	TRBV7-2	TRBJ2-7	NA	TGTGCCAGCAGCTTAGCTACCGAGCAGTACTTC	CASSLATEQYF
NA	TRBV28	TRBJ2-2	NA	TGTGCCAGCAGTTCCAGGACCCTCTCCGACACCGGGGAGCTGTTTTTT	CASSSRTLSDTGELFF
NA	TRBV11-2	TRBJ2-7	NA	TGTGCCAGCAGCTTATTCGGGTCGGTGCAGTACTTC	CASSLFGSVQYF
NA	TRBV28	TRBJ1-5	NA	TGTGCCAGCAGTGAACCAATCCAGCCCCAGCATTTT	CASSEPIQPQHF
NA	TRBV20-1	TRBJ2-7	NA	TGCAGTGCCAGGGACGGCTGGGAGCAGTACTTC	CSARDGWEQYF
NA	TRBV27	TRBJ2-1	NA	TGTGCCAGCAGTCTGTCCGGGGGCTCCTACAATGAGCAGTTCTTC	CASSLSGGSYNEQFF